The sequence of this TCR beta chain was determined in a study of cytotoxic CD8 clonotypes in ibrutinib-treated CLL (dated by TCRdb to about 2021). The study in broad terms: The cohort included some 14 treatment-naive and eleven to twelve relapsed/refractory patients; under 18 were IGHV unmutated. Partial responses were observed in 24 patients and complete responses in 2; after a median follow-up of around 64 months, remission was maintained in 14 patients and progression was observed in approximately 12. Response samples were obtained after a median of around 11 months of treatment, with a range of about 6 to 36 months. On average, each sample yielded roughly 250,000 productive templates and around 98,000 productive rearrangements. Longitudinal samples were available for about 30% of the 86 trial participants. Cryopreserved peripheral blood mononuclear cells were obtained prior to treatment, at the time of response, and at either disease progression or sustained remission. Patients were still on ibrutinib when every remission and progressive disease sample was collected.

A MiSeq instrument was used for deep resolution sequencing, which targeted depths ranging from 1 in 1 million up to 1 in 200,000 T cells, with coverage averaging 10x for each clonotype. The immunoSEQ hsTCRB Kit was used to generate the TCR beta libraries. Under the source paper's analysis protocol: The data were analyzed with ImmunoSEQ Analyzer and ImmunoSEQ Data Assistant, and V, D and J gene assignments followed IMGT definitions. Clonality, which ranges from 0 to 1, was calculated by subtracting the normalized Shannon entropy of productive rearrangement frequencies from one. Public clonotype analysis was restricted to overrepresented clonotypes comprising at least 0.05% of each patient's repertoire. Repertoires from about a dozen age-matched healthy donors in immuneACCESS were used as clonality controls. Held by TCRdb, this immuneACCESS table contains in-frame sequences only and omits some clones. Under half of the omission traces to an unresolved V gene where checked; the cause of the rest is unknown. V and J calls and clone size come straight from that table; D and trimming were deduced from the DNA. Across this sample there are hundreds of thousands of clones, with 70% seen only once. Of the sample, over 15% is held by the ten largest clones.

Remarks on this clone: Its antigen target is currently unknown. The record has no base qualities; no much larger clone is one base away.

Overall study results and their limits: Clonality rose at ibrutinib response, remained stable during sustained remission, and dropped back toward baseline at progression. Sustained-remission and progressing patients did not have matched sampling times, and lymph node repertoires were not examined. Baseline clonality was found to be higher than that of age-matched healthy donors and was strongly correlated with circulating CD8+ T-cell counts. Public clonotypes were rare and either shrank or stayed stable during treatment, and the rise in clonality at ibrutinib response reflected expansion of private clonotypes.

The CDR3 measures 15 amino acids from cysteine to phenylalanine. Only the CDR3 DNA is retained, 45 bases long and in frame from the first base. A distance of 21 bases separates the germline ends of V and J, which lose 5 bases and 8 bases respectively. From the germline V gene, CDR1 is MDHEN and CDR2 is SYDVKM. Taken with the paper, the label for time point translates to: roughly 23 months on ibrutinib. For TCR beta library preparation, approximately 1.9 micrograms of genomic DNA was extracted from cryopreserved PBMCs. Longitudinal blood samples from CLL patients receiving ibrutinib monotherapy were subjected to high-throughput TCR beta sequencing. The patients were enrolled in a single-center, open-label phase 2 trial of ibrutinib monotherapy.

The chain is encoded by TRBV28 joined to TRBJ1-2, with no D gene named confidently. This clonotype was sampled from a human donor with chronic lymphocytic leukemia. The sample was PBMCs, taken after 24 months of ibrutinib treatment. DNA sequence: TGTGCCAGCAGTACCCAAGGATCTCTGAAAGGAGGCTACACCTTC. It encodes CASSTQGSLKGGYTF.